The next 26 T cell receptor beta chains were all read from a single sample in a study of technical replicates of blood from a few donors. Profiling relied on immunoSEQ multiplex PCR, and the TCRdb table lists in-frame clones only, not all of them. This sample has fewer than 95,000 clones, with more than 85% found just once. Sequences were obtained from T cells isolated from PBMCs. All receptors come from a human donor in good health.

V usage is TRBV29-1 and J usage is TRBJ2-3; D uncertain. The V gene's germline CDR1 is SQVTM and CDR2 ANQGSEA. CDR3 length: 12 amino acids. Between the trimmed V and J ends, which lost 5 bases and 2 bases, there was a span of 8 bases. CDR3 DNA sequence: TGCAGCGTTTACGGGTACACAGATACGCAGTATTTT. Encoded protein: CSVYGYTDTQYF.

This clone was found once. This rearrangement joins TRBV5-1 to TRBJ2-7; D gene uncertain. The CDR3 runs to 12 residues. Germline V gene lookup returns CDR1 SGHRS and CDR2 YFSETQ. V was pared by 0 bases and J by 2 bases, with 3 bases between. CDR3 amino acids: CASSLDTYEQYF. The CDR3 DNA sequence: TGCGCCAGCAGCTTGGACACCTACGAGCAGTACTTC. Together with reference TRBV5-1 and TRBJ2-7, the CDR3 gives the full variable domain: KAGVTQTPRYLIKTRGQQVTLSCSPISGHRSVSWYQQTPGQGLQFLFEYFSETQRNKGNFPGRFSGRQFSNSRSEMNVSTLELGDSALYLCASSLDTYEQYFGPGTRLTVT.

DNA for the CDR3: TGTGCCAGCTCACCACCTTCCTCGGAGGGCGGGAATGAGCAGTTCTTC. It specifies CASSPPSSEGGNEQFF. The gene calls are TRBV18 and TRBJ2-1; TRBD2 is a possible D gene (6 bases). CDR3 size: 16 residues. The germline CDR1 and CDR2 sequences are KGHSH and LQKENI. Trimming shortened V by 0 bases and J by 7 bases, and 16 bases separated the two germline ends.

The chain links TRBV27 to TRBJ2-7; D is perhaps TRBD2 (6 bases). The CDR3 has 14 amino acids. Germline-derived CDR1 and CDR2 are MNHEY and SMNVEV (reference sequence). The V end lost 0 bases, the J end lost 3 bases, and 9 bases lay between the germline ends. The CDR3 here is CASSLSGRLYEQYF. CDR3 bases: TGTGCCAGCAGTTTATCGGGGAGGCTCTACGAGCAGTACTTC.

J is TRBJ2-1 and V is TRBV18, with D unclear. CDR3 size: 16 residues. CDR1 KGHSH and CDR2 LQKENI come from the germline V gene. Deletions cut 0 bases from V and 13 bases from J, with 22 bases between. CDR3 in DNA: TGTGCCAGCTCACCACCGGAAGCGATCGATCTCAAATCTCAGTTCTTC. Translated, it gives CASSPPEAIDLKSQFF.

The chain couples TRBV5-4 to TRBJ1-5; the D gene is possibly TRBD1 (5 bases). The CDR3 sequence is 14 residues long. Germline assignment: CDR1 SGHNT and CDR2 YYREEE (reference sequence). The V and J ends lost 0 bases and 5 bases respectively, with 9 bases between them. Here the CDR3 DNA reads TGTGCCAGCAGCTTGGCCGGGGGGGATCAGCCCCAGCATTTT. It codes for CASSLAGGDQPQHF.

The genes are TRBV2 and TRBJ2-7; 9 bases agree with TRBD1. Germline assignment: CDR1 SNHLY and CDR2 FYNNEI. With V trimmed by 7 bases and J by 2 bases, 18 bases remained unmatched. There are 18 residues in the CDR3. DNA for the CDR3: TGTGCCAGCACCAAATGGAGGACAGGGGAAGGGCAGGCCTACGAGCAGTACTTC. It encodes CASTKWRTGEGQAYEQYF.

The chain is built from TRBV4-1 and TRBJ2-7, with TRBD2 identical over 12 bases. V gave up 10 bases and J gave up 4 bases; unmatched junction bases: 20. CDR1 MGHRA and CDR2 YSYEKL come from the germline V gene. The CDR3 covers 18 residues. CDR3: CATSEHSSGRAIEYEQYF. The CDR3 nucleotides read TGCGCCACCTCTGAACACTCTAGCGGGAGGGCCATAGAGTACGAGCAGTACTTC.

The rearrangement joins TRBV28 to TRBJ1-5; D unresolved. The CDR3 totals 15 residues. V lost 6 bases and J lost 0, with 12 bases in between. Germline V gene lookup returns CDR1 MDHEN and CDR2 SYDVKM. CDR3 protein: CASRVVRVSNQPQHF. The CDR3 DNA follows: TGTGCCAGCAGAGTGGTACGAGTTAGCAATCAGCCCCAGCATTTT.

The chain employs TRBV5-6 and TRBJ1-3; D gene uncertain. Germline CDR1 and CDR2: SGHDT and YYEEEE. The CDR3 extends over 15 amino acids. The V end was cut by 2 bases, the J end by 0 bases, with 9 bases between. CDR3 loop: CASSFYTISGNTIYF. CDR3 DNA: TGTGCCAGCAGCTTTTACACTATCTCTGGAAACACCATATATTTT.

J is TRBJ2-7 and V is TRBV29-1; TRBD2 might be the D (6 bases). This CDR3 is 12 amino acids long. V was trimmed by 3 bases and J by 5 bases, leaving 11 bases between them. Germline CDR1 is SQVTM and CDR2 is ANQGSEA. The CDR3 loop reads CSVEVSGDEQYF. DNA for the CDR3: TGCAGCGTTGAGGTTAGCGGTGACGAGCAGTACTTC.

The chain couples TRBV2 to TRBJ1-2, with 8 bases matching TRBD1. The trim removed 5 bases at V and 8 bases at J, leaving 10 bases unmatched. Germline V CDR1 and CDR2: SNHLY, FYNNEI. The CDR3 totals 14 residues. The CDR3: CASSSHQGASGYTF. DNA for the CDR3: TGTGCCAGCAGTTCACATCAGGGGGCGAGCGGCTACACCTTC.

The V call is TRBV7-9, the J call TRBJ2-7, with TRBD1 as a possible D gene (5 bases). CDR1 is SEHNR, CDR2 FQNEAQ, per germline (reference sequence). The CDR3 is 12 amino acids. With 4 bases removed from V and 4 bases from J, the gap between germline ends came to 8 bases. The CDR3 is CASSSRGYEQYF. The CDR3 DNA reads TGTGCCAGCAGCTCAAGGGGATACGAGCAGTACTTC.

The chain combines TRBV2 with TRBJ2-3, with D maybe TRBD1 (5 bases). The CDR3 sequence is 14 residues long. V lost 7 bases, J lost 0 bases, and 11 bases lay in between. CDR1 and CDR2 from the germline V gene are SNHLY and FYNNEI. The CDR3 is CASIRGISTDTQYF. CDR3 nucleotide sequence: TGTGCCAGCATAAGGGGAATTAGCACAGATACGCAGTATTTT.

The chain carries TRBV18 and TRBJ1-1, with TRBD1 as a possible D gene (6 bases). This CDR3 region has 16 residues. Trimming took 3 bases from V and 2 from J, leaving 16 bases between them. Germline loops: CDR1 KGHSH, CDR2 LQKENI. The CDR3 region has the DNA TGTGCCAGCTCACCCAACGCAGGGGAGTTAAACACTGAAGCTTTCTTT. It codes for CASSPNAGELNTEAFF.

The chain uses TRBV6-4 and TRBJ1-6; a possible D gene is TRBD1 (5 bases). This CDR3 comprises 15 residues. V was trimmed by 8 bases and J by 8 bases, leaving 19 bases between them. The V gene's germline CDR1 is MRHNA and CDR2 SNTAGT. CDR3 amino acids: CASRFDSQGDSPLHF. The CDR3 bases are TGTGCCAGCCGTTTCGACAGCCAGGGTGATTCACCCCTCCACTTT.

The rearrangement joins TRBV6-6 to TRBJ2-1, with D perhaps matching TRBD2 (6 bases). Germline V gene sequence: CDR1 MNHNY, CDR2 SVGAGI (reference sequence). CDR3 length equals 15 residues. V was trimmed by 5 bases and J by 7 bases, leaving 18 bases between them. The CDR3 loop is CASSKLDAGKNEQFF. Here the CDR3 DNA reads TGTGCCAGCAGTAAGCTCGACGCGGGGAAGAATGAGCAGTTCTTC.

This rearrangement joins TRBV12-5 to TRBJ2-2; maybe TRBD1 (6 bases). Germline values: CDR1 LGHNT, CDR2 FRNRAP. With 7 bases removed from V and 5 bases from J, the gap between germline ends came to 20 bases. This CDR3 region has 16 residues. The CDR3 DNA reads TGTGCTAGTGCCCTGGGGGCCGAGAGTGGGACCGGGGAGCTGTTTTTT. It is translated as CASALGAESGTGELFF.

The V call is TRBV14, the J call TRBJ2-7; tentatively, D is TRBD2 (5 bases). Germline V gene sequence: CDR1 SGHDN, CDR2 FVKESK. V dropped 4 bases and J dropped 7 bases, with 17 bases sitting between them. The CDR3 loop spans 14 amino acids. CDR3 sequence: CASSLLRSGKEQYF. The CDR3 bases are TGTGCCAGCAGCCTTCTGCGGTCGGGGAAGGAGCAGTACTTC. The full variable domain, rest sourced from reference TRBV14 and TRBJ2-7, is EAGVTQFPSHSVIEKGQTVTLRCDPISGHDNLYWYRRVMGKEIKFLLHFVKESKQDESGMPNNRFLAERTGGTYSTLKVQPAELEDSGVYFCASSLLRSGKEQYFGPGTRLTVT.

This chain links TRBV28 with TRBJ1-1; D is possibly TRBD1 (6 bases). There are 17 residues in the CDR3. Trimming removed 4 bases from V and 1 base from J, with 19 bases in between. In germline, CDR1 is MDHEN, CDR2 SYDVKM. The CDR3, as DNA: TGTGCCAGCAGTTCCTACTCCGCGGGGGGCCGGAACACTGAAGCTTTCTTT. This codes for CASSSYSAGGRNTEAFF.

The chain combines TRBV5-1 with TRBJ2-7, with 11 bases that match TRBD1. The CDR3 runs to 16 residues. Germline-derived CDR1 and CDR2 are SGHRS and YFSETQ. Unmatched junction bases numbered 12, after V lost 4 bases and J lost 6 bases. The DNA for the CDR3 is TGCGCCAGCAGCCAGGATCCGGGACAGGGGGTATCCGAGCAGTACTTC. It translates to CASSQDPGQGVSEQYF.

The rearrangement uses TRBV5-4 and TRBJ1-1; no firm D call. The CDR3 is made up of 16 amino acids. V was trimmed by 0 bases and J by 0 bases, leaving 12 bases between them. CDR1 is SGHNT, CDR2 YYREEE, per germline (reference sequence). CDR3 protein: CASSLATFSMNTEAFF. The CDR3 DNA reads as TGTGCCAGCAGCTTGGCAACTTTTTCCATGAACACTGAAGCTTTCTTT. The whole variable domain, filled in from reference TRBV5-4 and TRBJ1-1, reads ETGVTQSPTHLIKTRGQQVTLRCSSQSGHNTVSWYQQALGQGPQFIFQYYREEENGRGNFPPRFSGLQFPNYSSELNVNALELDDSALYLCASSLATFSMNTEAFFGQGTRLTVV.

The chain carries TRBV15 and TRBJ2-3, with a possible D match to TRBD2 (5 bases). The CDR3 sequence is 14 residues long. Germline loops: CDR1 LNHNV, CDR2 YYDKDF (reference sequence). V lost 1 base and J 0 bases, leaving 5 bases between the germline ends. The CDR3 is CATSRGTSTDTQYF. Here the CDR3 DNA reads TGTGCCACCAGCAGAGGGACTAGCACAGATACGCAGTATTTT. Based on the CDR3 plus reference TRBV15 and TRBJ2-3, the full variable domain is DAMVIQNPRYQVTQFGKPVTLSCSQTLNHNVMYWYQQKSSQAPKLLFHYYDKDFNNEADTPDNFQSRRPNTSFCFLDIRSPGLGDTAMYLCATSRGTSTDTQYFGPGTRLTVL.

The chain recombines TRBV6-1 with TRBJ1-6; D gene ambiguous. CDR1 MNHNS and CDR2 SASEGT come from the germline V gene. This CDR3 has 15 residues. Trimming cost V 6 bases and J 0 bases, with 9 bases left between them. CDR3 sequence (DNA): TGTGCCAGCAGGACTGCTCGCTCCTATAATTCACCCCTCCACTTT. Translated: CASRTARSYNSPLHF.

The chain carries TRBV19 and TRBJ1-3; D unresolved. CDR1 and CDR2 (germline): LNHDA, SQIVND (reference sequence). V was cut by 3 bases and J by 2 bases, with 8 bases left in between. CDR3 length: 14 residues. This CDR3 reads CASSIPGTGNTIYF. The CDR3 DNA reads TGTGCCAGTAGTATCCCGGGGACTGGAAACACCATATATTTT. Full variable domain (remainder filled in from reference TRBV19 and TRBJ1-3): DGGITQSPKYLFRKEGQNVTLSCEQNLNHDAMYWYRQDPGQGLRLIYYSQIVNDFQKGDIAEGYSVSREKKESFPLTVTSAQKNPTAFYLCASSIPGTGNTIYFGEGSWLTVV.

The J gene is TRBJ2-5, the V gene TRBV5-1; D is possibly TRBD1 (6 bases). Germline CDR1 is SGHRS and CDR2 is YFSETQ. The CDR3 contains 14 residues. Trimming cost V 4 bases and J 3 bases, with 13 bases left between them. The DNA for the CDR3 is TGCGCCAGCAGCCGGAACAGGGTTGAAGAGACCCAGTACTTC. It is translated as CASSRNRVEETQYF.